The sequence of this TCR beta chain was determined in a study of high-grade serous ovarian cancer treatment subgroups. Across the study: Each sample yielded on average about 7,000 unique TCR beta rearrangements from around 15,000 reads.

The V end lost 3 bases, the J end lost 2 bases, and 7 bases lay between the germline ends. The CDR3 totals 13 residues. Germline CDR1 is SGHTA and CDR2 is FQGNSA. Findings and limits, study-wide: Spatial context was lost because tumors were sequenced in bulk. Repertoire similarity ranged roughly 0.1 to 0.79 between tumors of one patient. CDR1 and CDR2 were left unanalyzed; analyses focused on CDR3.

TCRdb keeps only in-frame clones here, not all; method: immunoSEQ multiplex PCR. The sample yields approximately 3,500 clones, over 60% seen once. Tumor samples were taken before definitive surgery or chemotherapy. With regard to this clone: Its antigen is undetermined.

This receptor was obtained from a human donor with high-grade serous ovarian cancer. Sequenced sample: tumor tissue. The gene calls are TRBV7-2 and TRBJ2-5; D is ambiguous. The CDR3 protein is CASSFGLQETQYF. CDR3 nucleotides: TGTGCCAGCAGCTTTGGCCTTCAAGAGACCCAGTACTTC.